These T cell receptor beta chains were read from a single sample in a study of blood T cell repertoires in COVID-19. Data came from immunoSEQ multiplex PCR; TCRdb stores just in-frame clones and leaves some out. The sample records about 240,000 clones, less than 90% being singletons. Specimen: peripheral blood. The source is a man between 60 and 75 years old with acute or convalescent COVID-19. Each CDR3 is given without its conserved first and last residue. A D gene is named only where the DNA matches it firmly.

J	V	D	CDR3
TRBJ1-5	TRBV28	NA	ASSLRGGGHQPQH
TRBJ2-2	TRBV7-9	TRBD1	ASSLLGQGNTGELF
TRBJ2-7	TRBV27	NA	ASSPQVTYEQY
TRBJ2-7	TRBV18	TRBD2	ASSPPVGTSGSLNEQY
TRBJ1-4	TRBV27	TRBD1	ASSLSGTGLGKLF
TRBJ2-6	TRBV27	NA	ASSLEAADTYSGANVLT
TRBJ2-5	TRBV6-5	TRBD1	ASSRTGTGKETQY
TRBJ1-2	TRBV6-5	NA	ASSYGAADNYGYT
TRBJ2-3	TRBV7-9	TRBD2	ASSSVAGVGPDTQY
TRBJ1-5	TRBV6-5	TRBD1	ASTNRDRGDQPQH
TRBJ2-3	TRBV28	TRBD2	ASSLFRAGGGADTQY
TRBJ1-4	TRBV25-1	NA	ASSDPPARGEKLF
TRBJ2-2	TRBV5-1	NA	ASEGGAQSTGELF